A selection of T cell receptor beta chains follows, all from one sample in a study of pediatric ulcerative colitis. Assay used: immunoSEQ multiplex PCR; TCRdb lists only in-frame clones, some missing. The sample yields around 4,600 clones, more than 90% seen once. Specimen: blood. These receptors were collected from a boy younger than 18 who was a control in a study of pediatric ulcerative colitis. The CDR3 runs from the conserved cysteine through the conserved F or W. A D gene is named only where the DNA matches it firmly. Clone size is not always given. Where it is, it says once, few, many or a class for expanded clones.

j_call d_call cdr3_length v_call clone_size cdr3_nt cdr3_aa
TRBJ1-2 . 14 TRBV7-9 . TGTGCCAGCAGAACCACGTCAGCGAACTATGGCTACACCTTC CASRTTSANYGYTF
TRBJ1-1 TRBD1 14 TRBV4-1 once TGCGCCAGCAGCCAGGGACAGGGGAACACTGAAGCTTTCTTT CASSQGQGNTEAFF
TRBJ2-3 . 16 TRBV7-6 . TGTGCCAGCAGCTCCGGACTCGTAACTAGCACAGATACGCAGTATTTT CASSSGLVTSTDTQYF
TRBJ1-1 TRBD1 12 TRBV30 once TGTGCCTGGGCTCAGACAGGGGCTGAAGCTTTCTTT CAWAQTGAEAFF
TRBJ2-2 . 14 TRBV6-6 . TGTGCCAGCAGCCGCGAGTTTACCACCGGGGAGCTGTTTTTT CASSREFTTGELFF
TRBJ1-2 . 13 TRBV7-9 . TGTGCCAGCAGCCCCCAGGAGCCGGGCGGCTACACCTTC CASSPQEPGGYTF
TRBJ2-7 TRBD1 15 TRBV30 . TGTGCCTGGAGTGTACCCGACAGGGTCCTCTACGAGCAGTACTTC CAWSVPDRVLYEQYF
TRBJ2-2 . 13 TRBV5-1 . TGCGCCAGCAGCTTGGCCCACACCGGGGAGCTGTTTTTT CASSLAHTGELFF
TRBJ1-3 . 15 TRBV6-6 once TGTGCCAGCACTATAAACAGGGCCTCTGGAAACACCATATATTTT CASTINRASGNTIYF
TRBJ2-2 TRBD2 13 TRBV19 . TGTGCCAGTACTACTAGCGCGGACGGGGAGCTGTTTTTT CASTTSADGELFF
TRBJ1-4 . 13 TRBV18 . TGTGCCAGCTCACCAGAGGGGGATGAAAAACTGTTTTTT CASSPEGDEKLFF
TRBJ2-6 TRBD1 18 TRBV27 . TGTGCCAGCAGTTTCTCTCCGGGACAGGGTTCTGGGGCCAACGTCCTGACTTTC CASSFSPGQGSGANVLTF
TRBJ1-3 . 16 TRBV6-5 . TGTGCCAGCAGTTACCATTTCTCCGAGACTGGAAACACCATATATTTT CASSYHFSETGNTIYF
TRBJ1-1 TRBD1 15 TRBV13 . TGTGCCAGCAGCGGCCAAGACAGGGGGAATACTGAAGCTTTCTTT CASSGQDRGNTEAFF
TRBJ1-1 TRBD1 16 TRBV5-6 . TGTGCCAGCAGCGCCTACTTAGGACAGGCGGACACTGAAGCTTTCTTT CASSAYLGQADTEAFF
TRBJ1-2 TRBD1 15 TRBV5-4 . TGTGCCAGCAGCTTAAAGACAGGGTCTAACTATGGCTACACCTTC CASSLKTGSNYGYTF
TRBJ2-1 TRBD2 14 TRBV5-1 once TGCGCCAGCAGCTTCGGGGGGGCCGTCAATGAGCAGTTCTTC CASSFGGAVNEQFF
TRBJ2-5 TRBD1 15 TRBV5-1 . TGCGCCAGCAGCTTGGAGACAGGGGCGTCGGAGACCCAGTACTTC CASSLETGASETQYF
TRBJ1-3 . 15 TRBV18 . TGTGCCAGCTCACCGGACGTCTTCTCTGGAAACACCATATATTTT CASSPDVFSGNTIYF
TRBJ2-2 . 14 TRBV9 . TGTGCCAGCAGCTCGGGCCAACCAGTCGGGGAGCTGTTTTTT CASSSGQPVGELFF
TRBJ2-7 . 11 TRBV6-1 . TGTGCCAGCAGTGATTATCACGAGCAGTACTTC CASSDYHEQYF
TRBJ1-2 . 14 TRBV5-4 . TGTGCCAGCACCCGCTGGGACCCGGGTTATGGCTACACCTTC CASTRWDPGYGYTF
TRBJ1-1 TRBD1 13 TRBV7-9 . TGTGCCAGCAGGCAGGGGACAGGGGGGGAAGCTTTCTTT CASRQGTGGEAFF
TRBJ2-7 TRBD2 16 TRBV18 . TGTGCCAGCTCTTCAATAGCGGGAGTGCTCTCCTACGAGCAGTACTTC CASSSIAGVLSYEQYF
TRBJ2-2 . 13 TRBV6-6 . TGTGCCAGCAGCGATAGAAAGGCCGGGGAGCTGTTTTTT CASSDRKAGELFF
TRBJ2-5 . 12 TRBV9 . TGTGCCAGCAGCGCCTTACAGGGTGTCCAGTACTTC CASSALQGVQYF
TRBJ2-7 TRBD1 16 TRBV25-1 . TGTGCCAGCAGTTCTCCCGGGACAGGCTCCCTCTACGAGCAGTACTTC CASSSPGTGSLYEQYF
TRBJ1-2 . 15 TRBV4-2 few TGTGCCAGCAGCCAATCGAACAGGGAGTCGTATGGCTACACCTTC CASSQSNRESYGYTF
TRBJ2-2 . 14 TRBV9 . TGTGCCAGCACTTTGTCAACGAGCACCGGGGAGCTGTTTTTT CASTLSTSTGELFF
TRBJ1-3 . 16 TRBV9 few TGTGCCAGCAGCGTAGCTGGACAGATTTCTGGAAACACCATATATTTT CASSVAGQISGNTIYF
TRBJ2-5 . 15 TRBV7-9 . TGTGCCAGCAGCTTAGAGGTGGATCCTCAAGAGACCCAGTACTTC CASSLEVDPQETQYF
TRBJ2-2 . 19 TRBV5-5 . TGTGCCAGCAGCTTGTTAGCTGTCGGGGGAGGACCGAACACCGGGGAGCTGTTTTTT CASSLLAVGGGPNTGELFF
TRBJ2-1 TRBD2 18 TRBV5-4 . TGTGCCAGCAGCTTGTACCCTATCCCAGCGGGAGGGCCAAATGAGCAGTTCTTC CASSLYPIPAGGPNEQFF
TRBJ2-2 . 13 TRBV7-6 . TGTGCCAGCAGCTCGTCCGACACCGGGGAGCTGTTTTTT CASSSSDTGELFF
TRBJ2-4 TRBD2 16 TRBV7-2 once TGTGCCAGCAGTTCGAGACTAGCGGGAGCCAAAAACATTCAGTACTTC CASSSRLAGAKNIQYF
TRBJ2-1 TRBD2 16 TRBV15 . TGTGCCACCAGCAGAGATCCCCTAGCGGGAGCCAATGAGCAGTTCTTC CATSRDPLAGANEQFF
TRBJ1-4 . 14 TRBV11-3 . TGTGCCAGCGGGGGGGCCCTGTCGGGTGAAAAACTGTTTTTT CASGGALSGEKLFF
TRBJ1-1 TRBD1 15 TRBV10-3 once TGTGCCATCAGTAAGACAGGGGAGCTGAACACTGAAGCTTTCTTT CAISKTGELNTEAFF
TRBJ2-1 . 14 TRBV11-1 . TGTGCCAGCAGCGTAGACCGGGGACTGGCCCCCTTGTTCTTC CASSVDRGLAPLFF
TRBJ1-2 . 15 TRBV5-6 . TGTGCCAGCAGCTTGGGGCAGGGGATGGGCTATGGCTACACCTTC CASSLGQGMGYGYTF